This T cell receptor beta chain is from a study of cytomegalovirus exposure and HLA in healthy donors (dated by TCRdb to about 2017). Some background on the complete study: The roughly 700 repertoires of the first cohort and the 120 validation repertoires were produced on the same platform, according to a later analysis. The study was designed to test whether signatures of past pathogen exposure could be identified by cataloging public T cell receptors. A separate validation cohort of approximately 130 different subjects was used in addition to the approximately 700-subject first cohort. To predict cytomegalovirus infection status, the study combined high-throughput TCR immunosequencing, statistical association of individual TCRs with disease status, and machine learning.

The donors belonged to the validation cohort of under 150 subjects, which was separate from the approximately 700-subject first cohort. The CDR3 runs 15 residues from the cysteine to the phenylalanine. Only the CDR3 portion is preserved as DNA: 45 bases, with reading frame beginning at the first base. The germline V gene specifies SGHTA as CDR1 and FQGNSA as CDR2. After removal of 5 bases from V and 4 bases from J, the junction retains 7 bases not matched to a gene. As to this clone: The target of this receptor is not known. Base qualities are not recorded, but no much larger clone differs from it by a single base.

Libraries were prepared through the immunoSEQ multiplex PCR assay. The authors' pipeline ran thus. A statistical classification framework was built to diagnose cytomegalovirus status from the catalog of TCR beta chain sequences. TCRdb's version of the immuneACCESS table is confined to in-frame rearrangements and falls short of the full clone set. An unresolved V gene accounts for under half of the shortfall where checked; the remainder is of unknown origin. That table gives V, J and clone size, and the DNA gave D and trimming. The sample has 110,000 or so clones on record, approximately 88% of them singletons. Of the sample, 1.5% to 2% falls within the top ten clones. What the authors observed across the whole study: Of the cluster scores, approximately 94% were above 0 in a later analysis, which found that TCRs clustered in the first cohort also tended to co-occur in the 120 validation repertoires. According to the authors, the approach could potentially be generalized to other disease states and immunological phenotypes. In the study, approximately 160 TCR beta chains were listed as associated with cytomegalovirus. A few of the identified cytomegalovirus-associated TCR beta chains were confirmed in vitro to be specific for cytomegalovirus antigens. All 120 or so repertoires were used to score co-occurrence in the validation cohort in a later analysis, because that analysis had no HLA typing for the cohort. While some public TCRs were present in many individuals, most TCR sequences turned up only very rarely across donors. The classifier was reported to diagnose cytomegalovirus status with high specificity and sensitivity in both the original and validation cohorts.

The rearrangement combines TRBV7-2 with TRBJ2-5; 10 central bases correspond to TRBD1. Sequences were obtained from PBMCs. The TCR sequence derives from a man aged 18 to 29 in good health and CMV-seronegative. For the CDR3, the sequence is CASSLWTGGGETQYF. The nucleotide sequence reads TGTGCCAGCAGCCTGTGGACAGGGGGGGGAGAGACCCAGTACTTC.